The 27 T cell receptor beta chains below all came from one sample that was sequenced in a study of blood T cell repertoires in COVID-19. Repertoires were generated with immunoSEQ multiplex PCR, while TCRdb's copy carries only in-frame clones and drops some. The repertoire holds 650,000 to 800,000 clones, about 87% seen once, with 0.2% to 0.3% in the top ten. What was sequenced was peripheral blood. These receptors all stem from a woman aged 18-29 years with acute or convalescent COVID-19.

CDR3 coding DNA: TGTGCCAGCTCACCGGGACAGAGCTATGGCTACACCTTC. Its protein is CASSPGQSYGYTF. J is TRBJ1-2 and V is TRBV18; 7 bases fit TRBD1. The germline V gene has CDR1 KGHSH and CDR2 LQKENI. V gave up 3 bases and J gave up 4 bases; unmatched junction bases: 2. The CDR3 runs 13 residues.

The chain uses TRBV4-3 and TRBJ1-2; D perhaps matches TRBD1 (5 bases). The CDR3 has 13 residues. The germline V gene has CDR1 LGHNA and CDR2 YSLEER. The ends were cut back, 0 bases at V and 7 bases at J, with 9 bases in the middle. CDR3: CASSQDRTSGYTF. The DNA for the CDR3 is TGCGCCAGCAGCCAAGATAGGACATCTGGCTACACCTTC.

The CDR3 nucleotides read TGTGCCTGGATCCCTAACTGGGGGGTTTTTCAAGAGACCCAGTACTTC. Protein product: CAWIPNWGVFQETQYF. This chain joins TRBV30 and TRBJ2-5, with TRBD2 as a possible D gene (6 bases). This CDR3 region has 16 residues. Trimming left V 4 bases short and J 2 bases short, with 20 bases between. Germline V gene lookup returns CDR1 GTSNPN and CDR2 SVGIG (reference sequence).

The chain couples TRBV7-9 to TRBJ1-2; possibly TRBD1 for D (5 bases). Germline lookup yields CDR1 SEHNR and CDR2 FQNEAQ (reference sequence). Trimming shortened V by 5 bases and J by 3 bases, and 16 bases separated the two germline ends. The CDR3 is 15 amino acids. The CDR3 DNA reads TGTGCCAGCAGCACTACAAGGACACCTTACTATGGCTACACCTTC. Translating gives CASSTTRTPYYGYTF.

This sequence joins TRBV5-6 and TRBJ2-1, with D unclear. Per germline, CDR1 SGHDT and CDR2 YYEEEE. The CDR3 contains 14 residues. Between the trimmed V and J ends, which lost 0 bases and 2 bases, there was a span of 6 bases. CDR3 bases: TGTGCCAGCAGCTTGGCAGAGGCCTACAATGAGCAGTTCTTC. Translation gives CASSLAEAYNEQFF.

The chain uses TRBV5-4 and TRBJ2-3, with a possible D match to TRBD1 (5 bases). The germline V gene encodes CDR1 SGHNT and CDR2 YYREEE (reference sequence). The ends were cut back, 4 bases at V and 4 bases at J, with 10 bases in the middle. CDR3 length equals 13 residues. The CDR3 reads CASSQQGSDTQYF. CDR3 in DNA: TGTGCCAGCAGCCAGCAGGGATCAGATACGCAGTATTTT. Full variable domain (missing parts from reference TRBV5-4 and TRBJ2-3): ETGVTQSPTHLIKTRGQQVTLRCSSQSGHNTVSWYQQALGQGPQFIFQYYREEENGRGNFPPRFSGLQFPNYSSELNVNALELDDSALYLCASSQQGSDTQYFGPGTRLTVL.

The chain links TRBV19 to TRBJ1-4, with a possible D match to TRBD1 (6 bases). V lost 6 bases and J lost 0, with 14 bases in between. CDR3 length: 16 amino acids. Germline CDR1 and CDR2: LNHDA and SQIVND (reference sequence). CDR3 protein: CASRTGLRATNEKLFF. The CDR3 region has the DNA TGTGCCAGTAGAACAGGGCTGAGGGCAACTAATGAAAAACTGTTTTTT.

The chain links TRBV19 to TRBJ1-1; D is uncertain. With 0 bases removed from V and 5 bases from J, the gap between germline ends came to 7 bases. The CDR3 contains 13 residues. Germline V CDR1 and CDR2: LNHDA, SQIVND (reference sequence). CDR3 protein: CASSIDLLTEAFF. The CDR3 coding sequence is TGTGCCAGTAGTATAGATCTACTGACTGAAGCTTTCTTT.

The rearrangement links TRBV4-3 to TRBJ1-3, with D maybe TRBD1 (6 bases). The CDR3 runs 15 residues. From germline, CDR1 is LGHNA and CDR2 YSLEER. V lost 0 bases and J lost 2, with 8 bases in between. CDR3 in DNA: TGCGCCAGCAGCCAAGATCAGGGGACTGGAAACACCATATATTTT. It yields the protein CASSQDQGTGNTIYF.

CDR3 DNA sequence: TGTGCCAGCAGCCGCCCACAGGTCTCTAATGAAAAACTGTTTTTT. It is translated as CASSRPQVSNEKLFF. The chain carries TRBV11-2 and TRBJ1-4, with D possibly matching TRBD1 (5 bases). The CDR3 runs 15 residues. Germline V lookup: CDR1 SGHAT, CDR2 FQNNGV. Trimming removed 5 bases at V and 3 bases at J, with 13 bases between.

V is TRBV5-6 and J is TRBJ1-3, with TRBD1 identical over 7 bases. The trim removed 2 bases at V and 0 bases at J, leaving 2 bases unmatched. The CDR3 sequence is 15 residues long. Germline V gene data show CDR1 as SGHDT and CDR2 as YYEEEE. CDR3 coding DNA: TGTGCCAGCAGCTTAGGGGGCCTCTCTGGAAACACCATATATTTT. Residues: CASSLGGLSGNTIYF.

V is TRBV30 and J is TRBJ2-7; 10 bases fit TRBD1. Germline trimming cut 4 bases from V and 2 bases from J; bases unmatched to any gene: 5. The CDR3 has 14 amino acids. Germline V gene lookup returns CDR1 GTSNPN and CDR2 SVGIG (reference sequence). This CDR3 reads CAWTTGQGTYEQYF. The DNA for the CDR3 is TGTGCCTGGACCACGGGACAGGGGACCTACGAGCAGTACTTC.

This clone was seen a single time. CDR3 protein: CASSGVGDYEQYF. Here the CDR3 DNA reads TGTGCCAGCAGTGGTGTCGGGGACTACGAGCAGTACTTC. The J gene is TRBJ2-7, the V gene TRBV2; possibly TRBD2 for D (5 bases). The germline V and J ends were trimmed by 4 bases and 3 bases, with 10 bases remaining between them. Germline CDR1 is SNHLY and CDR2 is FYNNEI. This CDR3 region has 13 residues.

The CDR3 nucleotides read TGCGCCAGCAGCGGAACTAGCGGGGTGTCCTACAATGAGCAGTTCTTC. It codes for CASSGTSGVSYNEQFF. V is TRBV5-1 and J is TRBJ2-1, with TRBD2 matching 10 bases. The CDR3 is made up of 16 amino acids. V lost 4 bases to trimming and J lost 1 base; unmatched junction nucleotides: 5. Germline V gene sequence: CDR1 SGHRS, CDR2 YFSETQ.

This clone has more than one count but fewer than ten. Here the CDR3 reads CAGRPSYEQYF. CDR3 DNA sequence: TGTGCCGGGCGACCCTCCTACGAGCAGTACTTC. The chain joins TRBV30 to TRBJ2-7, with D unresolved. The CDR3 covers 11 residues. V lost 8 bases to trimming and J lost 0 bases, with 8 bases between them. Germline V gene sequence: CDR1 GTSNPN, CDR2 SVGIG (reference sequence). The full variable domain, rest sourced from reference TRBV30 and TRBJ2-7, is SQTIHQWPATLVQPVGSPLSLECTVEGTSNPNLYWYRQAAGRGLQLLFYSVGIGQISSEVPQNLSASRPQDRQFILSSKKLLLSDSGFYLCAGRPSYEQYFGPGTRLTVT.

This clone was seen just once. The V call is TRBV5-6, the J call TRBJ1-2, with a possible D match to TRBD1 (6 bases). Per germline, CDR1 SGHDT and CDR2 YYEEEE. V lost 0 bases and J lost 4, with 10 bases in between. This CDR3 spans 14 amino acids. CDR3 amino acids: CASSLGQVIYGYTF. The CDR3 region has the DNA TGTGCCAGCAGCTTGGGACAGGTCATCTATGGCTACACCTTC.

The CDR3 region has the DNA TGTGCCAGCAGACTAGGACAGGGAGCGGGCAATGAGCAGTTCTTC. It specifies CASRLGQGAGNEQFF. J is TRBJ2-1 and V is TRBV6-5; 8 nucleotides align to TRBD1. Germline CDR1 and CDR2: MNHEY and SVGAGI. J was trimmed by 6 bases and V by 6 bases; bases with no gene match: 10. The CDR3 runs to 15 residues.

The chain joins TRBV6-5 to TRBJ1-2, with TRBD1 matching over 9 bases. Unmatched junction bases numbered 5, after V lost 6 bases and J lost 6 bases. The V gene's germline CDR1 is MNHEY and CDR2 SVGAGI. The CDR3 contains 13 residues. The CDR3 loop reads CASSRDRADGYTF. DNA for the CDR3: TGTGCCAGCAGCCGGGACAGGGCCGATGGCTACACCTTC.

This clone was found a few times. The chain links TRBV30 to TRBJ2-3, with D perhaps matching TRBD1 (6 bases). V dropped 2 bases and J dropped 2 bases, with 11 bases sitting between them. The germline CDR1 and CDR2 sequences are GTSNPN and SVGIG (reference sequence). This CDR3 has 14 residues. CDR3 in DNA: TGTGCCTGGAGTCAAGACAGGAACACAGATACGCAGTATTTT. Its protein is CAWSQDRNTDTQYF.

The genes are TRBV14 and TRBJ1-5; 7 nucleotides agree with TRBD1. The junction had 15 bases not matched to a gene; V was cut back by 4 bases and J by 9 bases. CDR3 size: 16 residues. CDR1 and CDR2 (germline): SGHDN, FVKESK. The CDR3 region is CASSPNTGQLMRPQHF. The CDR3 DNA sequence: TGTGCCAGCAGCCCAAATACGGGACAGCTCATGAGGCCCCAGCATTTT.

This clone was recorded once. The chain uses TRBV5-5 and TRBJ2-7; possibly TRBD1 for D (6 bases). The ends were cut back, 4 bases at V and 0 bases at J, with 14 bases in the middle. Per germline, CDR1 SGHKS and CDR2 YYEKEE (reference sequence). This CDR3 region has 15 residues. The CDR3 spells CASSPPGRGSYEQYF. CDR3 bases: TGTGCCAGCAGCCCGCCGGGCAGGGGCTCCTACGAGCAGTACTTC.

V gene TRBV10-1 combines with J gene TRBJ2-7, with 10 bases identical to TRBD1. The V gene's germline CDR1 is WNHNN and CDR2 SYGVQD (reference sequence). The CDR3 covers 17 residues. The trim removed 9 bases at V and 0 bases at J, leaving 14 bases unmatched. The CDR3 region is CASSGTGALSSSYEQYF. The CDR3 DNA is TGCGCCAGTTCCGGGACAGGGGCCCTCTCGAGCTCCTACGAGCAGTACTTC.

The chain couples TRBV7-3 to TRBJ1-1; the D gene is possibly TRBD1 (5 bases). V lost 1 base and J lost 0, with 15 bases in between. CDR1 and CDR2 from the germline V gene are SGHTA and FQGTGA. This CDR3 has 17 residues. This CDR3 reads CASSLRAGQLVNTEAFF. The CDR3 DNA reads as TGTGCCAGCAGCTTAAGGGCGGGGCAGCTAGTGAACACTGAAGCTTTCTTT.

In its sample, this clone was seen a few times. This chain links TRBV6-5 with TRBJ1-5, with 8 bases fitting TRBD1. Per germline, CDR1 MNHEY and CDR2 SVGAGI. The CDR3 covers 15 residues. The ends lost 6 bases at V and 1 base at J; junction bases unmatched: 5. The CDR3 loop reads CASSVTGGSNQPQHF. The DNA for the CDR3 is TGTGCCAGCAGCGTCACAGGGGGGAGCAATCAGCCCCAGCATTTT.

The chain carries TRBV19 and TRBJ1-1, with a weak D call TRBD1 (6 bases). CDR3 length equals 15 residues. The V gene's germline CDR1 is LNHDA and CDR2 SQIVND (reference sequence). V was shortened by 6 bases and J by 10 bases, with 24 bases between the two germline ends. DNA of the CDR3: TGTGCCAGTAGGGGCCCCGAGGGGGTTTCTACGGTAGCTTTCTTT. It yields the protein CASRGPEGVSTVAFF.

The sample holds a few counts of this clone. V is TRBV9 and J is TRBJ1-1; perhaps TRBD1 as D (5 bases). V lost 4 bases and J lost 3, with 16 bases in between. The CDR3 extends over 15 amino acids. The V gene's germline CDR1 is SGDLS and CDR2 YYNGEE. The CDR3 here is CASSSEGGEDTEAFF. The CDR3, as DNA: TGTGCCAGCAGCTCTGAGGGAGGGGAGGACACTGAAGCTTTCTTT.

The CDR3, as DNA: TGTGCCAGCAGTTCGGCAGGGTCCTACGAGCAGTACTTC. This codes for CASSSAGSYEQYF. The J gene is TRBJ2-7, the V gene TRBV6-5; D possibly corresponds to TRBD1 (5 bases). Germline V CDR1 and CDR2: MNHEY, SVGAGI. The CDR3 runs to 13 residues. Trimming removed 4 bases at V and 1 base at J, with 8 bases between.